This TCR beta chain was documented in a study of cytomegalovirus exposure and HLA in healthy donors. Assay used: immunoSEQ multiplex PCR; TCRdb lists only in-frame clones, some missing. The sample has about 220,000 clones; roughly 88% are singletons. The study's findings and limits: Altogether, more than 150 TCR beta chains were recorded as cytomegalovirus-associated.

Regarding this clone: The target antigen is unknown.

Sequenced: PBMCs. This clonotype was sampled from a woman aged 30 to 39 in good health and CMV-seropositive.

The CDR3 here is CASSTKEGAANYGYTF. CDR3 nucleotide sequence: TGTGCCAGCAGCACGAAGGAAGGGGCAGCTAACTATGGCTACACCTTC. The chain recombines TRBV5-6 with TRBJ1-2, with TRBD1 as a possible D gene (5 bases). V shed 4 bases and J shed 0 bases, with 16 bases lying between them. Germline lookup yields CDR1 SGHDT and CDR2 YYEEEE. CDR3 length: 16 residues. Complete variable domain (other parts from reference TRBV5-6 and TRBJ1-2): DAGVTQSPTHLIKTRGQQVTLRCSPKSGHDTVSWYQQALGQGPQFIFQYYEEEERQRGNFPDRFSGHQFPNYSSELNVNALLLGDSALYLCASSTKEGAANYGYTFGSGTRLTVV.